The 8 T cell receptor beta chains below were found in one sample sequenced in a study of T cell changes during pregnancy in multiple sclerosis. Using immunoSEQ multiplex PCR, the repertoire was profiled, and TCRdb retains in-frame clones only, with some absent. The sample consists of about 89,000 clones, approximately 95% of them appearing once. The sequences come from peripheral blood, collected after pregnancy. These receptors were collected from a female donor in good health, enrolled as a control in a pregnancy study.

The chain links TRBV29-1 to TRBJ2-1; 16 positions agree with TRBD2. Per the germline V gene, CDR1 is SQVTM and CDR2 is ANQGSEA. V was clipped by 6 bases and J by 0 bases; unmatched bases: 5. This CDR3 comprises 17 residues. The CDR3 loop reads CSVTGLAGGLSYNEQFF. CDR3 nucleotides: TGCAGCGTCACGGGACTAGCGGGAGGGCTCTCCTACAATGAGCAGTTCTTC.

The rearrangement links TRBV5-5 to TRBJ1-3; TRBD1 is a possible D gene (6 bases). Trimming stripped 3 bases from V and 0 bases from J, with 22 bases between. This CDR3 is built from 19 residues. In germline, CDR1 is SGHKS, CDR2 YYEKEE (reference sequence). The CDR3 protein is CASSSTWGLQGLSGNTIYF. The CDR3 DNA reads TGTGCCAGCAGCTCGACGTGGGGGTTACAGGGCCTCTCTGGAAACACCATATATTTT.

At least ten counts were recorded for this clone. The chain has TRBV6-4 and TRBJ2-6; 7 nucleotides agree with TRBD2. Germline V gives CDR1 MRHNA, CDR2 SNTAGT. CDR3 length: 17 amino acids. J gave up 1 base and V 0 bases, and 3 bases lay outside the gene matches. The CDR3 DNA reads TGTGCCAGCAGTGACTCGACCGGGGGGTCTGGGGCCAACGTCCTGACTTTC. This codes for CASSDSTGGSGANVLTF.

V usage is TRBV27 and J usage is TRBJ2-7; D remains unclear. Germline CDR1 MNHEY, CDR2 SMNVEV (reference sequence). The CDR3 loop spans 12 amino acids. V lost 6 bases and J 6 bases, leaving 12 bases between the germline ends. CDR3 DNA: TGTGCCAGCAGCCGTTCGGTCGGCGAGCAGTACTTC. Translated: CASSRSVGEQYF.

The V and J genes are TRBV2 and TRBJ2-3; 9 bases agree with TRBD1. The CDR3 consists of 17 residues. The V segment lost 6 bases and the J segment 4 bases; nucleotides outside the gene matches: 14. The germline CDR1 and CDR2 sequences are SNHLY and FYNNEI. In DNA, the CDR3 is TGTGCCAGCAGAACGAACAACCCGGGACAGGGCTCAGATACGCAGTATTTT. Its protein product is CASRTNNPGQGSDTQYF. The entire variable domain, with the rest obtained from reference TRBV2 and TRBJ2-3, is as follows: EPEVTQTPSHQVTQMGQEVILRCVPISNHLYFYWYRQILGQKVEFLVSFYNNEISEKSEIFDDQFSVERPDGSNFTLKIRSTKLEDSAMYFCASRTNNPGQGSDTQYFGPGTRLTVL.

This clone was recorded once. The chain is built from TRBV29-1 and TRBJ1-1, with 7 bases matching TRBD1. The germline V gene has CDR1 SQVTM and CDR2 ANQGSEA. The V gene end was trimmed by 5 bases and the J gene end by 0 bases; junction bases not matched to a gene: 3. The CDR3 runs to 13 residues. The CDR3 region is CSVMGQLNTEAFF. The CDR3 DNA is TGCAGCGTTATGGGACAGTTGAACACTGAAGCTTTCTTT.

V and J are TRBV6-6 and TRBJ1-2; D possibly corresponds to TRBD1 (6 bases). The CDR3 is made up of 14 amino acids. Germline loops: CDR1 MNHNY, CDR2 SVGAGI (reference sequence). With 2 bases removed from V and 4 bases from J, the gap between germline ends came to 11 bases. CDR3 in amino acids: CASSYQGQPYGYTF. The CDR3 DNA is TGTGCCAGCAGTTACCAAGGACAGCCCTATGGCTACACCTTC.

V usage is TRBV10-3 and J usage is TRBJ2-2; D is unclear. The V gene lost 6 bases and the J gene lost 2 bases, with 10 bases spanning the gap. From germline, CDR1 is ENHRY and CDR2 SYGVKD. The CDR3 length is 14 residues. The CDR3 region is CAISQPGNTGELFF. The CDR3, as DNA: TGTGCCATCAGCCAGCCGGGTAACACCGGGGAGCTGTTTTTT.